This T cell receptor beta chain emerged from a study of T cell responses to AZD1222 COVID-19 vaccine. The study, taken as a whole, reports: The study identified only a handful of AZD1222 recipients as seropositive at baseline. Spike-specific TCR repertoires showed rising breadth and depth after two AZD1222 doses.

Details on this clone: Its antigen is not identified.

Sequencing was performed with immunoSEQ multiplex PCR; in TCRdb, only in-frame clones are kept and a portion is missing. The sample yields 100,000 to 150,000 clones, around 83% seen once. This TCR was recovered from an adult who received the AZD1222 COVID-19 vaccine. The sample here was peripheral blood, taken 28 days after the second AZD1222 dose.

The CDR3 protein is CATSRDPLGGGINEKLFF. CDR3 nucleotide sequence: TGTGCCACCAGCAGAGATCCGCTGGGAGGGGGCATCAATGAAAAACTGTTTTTT. J is TRBJ1-4 and V is TRBV15, with 7 bases aligning to TRBD1. CDR3 length: 18 amino acids. Germline V gene data show CDR1 as LNHNV and CDR2 as YYDKDF (reference sequence). Germline trimming cut 0 bases from V and 5 bases from J; bases unmatched to any gene: 12.